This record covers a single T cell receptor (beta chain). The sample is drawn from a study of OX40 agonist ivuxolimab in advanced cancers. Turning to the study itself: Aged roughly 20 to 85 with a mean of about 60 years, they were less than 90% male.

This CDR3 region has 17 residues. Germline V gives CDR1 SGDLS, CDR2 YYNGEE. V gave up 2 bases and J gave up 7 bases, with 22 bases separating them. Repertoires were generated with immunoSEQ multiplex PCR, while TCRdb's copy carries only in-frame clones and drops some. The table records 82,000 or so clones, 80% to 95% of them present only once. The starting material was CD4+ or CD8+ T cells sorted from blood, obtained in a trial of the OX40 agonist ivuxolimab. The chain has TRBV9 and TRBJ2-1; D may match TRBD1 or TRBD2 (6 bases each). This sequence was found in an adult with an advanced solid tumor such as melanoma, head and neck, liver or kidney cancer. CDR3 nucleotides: TGTGCCAGCAGCGTCGTGGGTGGGGGGACAATTGGAAATGAGCAGTTCTTC. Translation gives CASSVVGGGTIGNEQFF.